This entry lists 15 T cell receptor beta chains sequenced from one sample in a study of T cells after yellow fever vaccination. TCRdb redid the calling of the 5' RACE reads with MiXCR, one entry per CDR3 protein. Among some 390,000 distinct CDR3 sequences listed, approximately 5.7% were seen once. This sample comprised PBMCs, obtained 5 days after the yellow fever booster vaccination. These receptors were obtained from a man aged 30 to 39 who received the YFV17D yellow fever vaccine.

The sample holds many counts of this clonotype. The chain links TRBV20-1 to TRBJ2-1; a possible D gene is TRBD2 (5 bases). Trimming took off 3 bases at V and 6 bases at J, with 18 bases between the two ends. This CDR3 has 15 residues. Germline CDR1 reads DFQATT; CDR2 reads SNEGSKA (reference sequence). This CDR3 reads CSASKGGWMGNEQFF. As DNA, the CDR3 is TGCAGTGCTAGTAAAGGCGGGTGGATGGGCAATGAGCAGTTCTTC.

Ten or more counts support this clonotype. CDR3 loop: CASSPAQGVLSGELFF. CDR3 DNA: TGTGCCAGCAGCCCCGCACAGGGGGTTCTTTCCGGGGAGCTGTTTTTT. The chain recombines TRBV6-1 with TRBJ2-2; TRBD1 aligns across 8 bases. Germline V CDR1 and CDR2: MNHNS, SASEGT. V lost 6 bases to trimming and J lost 6 bases; unmatched junction nucleotides: 12. CDR3 length equals 16 residues.

This clonotype appeared many times. The J gene is TRBJ1-3, the V gene TRBV5-1; the D gene is possibly TRBD1 (5 bases). The CDR3 extends over 17 amino acids. Germline V gene data show CDR1 as SGHRS and CDR2 as YFSETQ. Trimming removed 3 bases from V and 1 base from J, with 17 bases in between. The CDR3 protein is CASSSLGQPWSGNTIYF. The CDR3, as DNA: TGCGCCAGCAGCTCACTTGGACAACCGTGGTCTGGAAACACCATATATTTT.

This clonotype was counted a few times. This sequence joins TRBV19 and TRBJ2-1; 9 nucleotides line up with TRBD2. The CDR3 consists of 14 residues. With V trimmed by 6 bases and J by 2 bases, 2 bases remained unmatched. Germline values: CDR1 LNHDA, CDR2 SQIVND (reference sequence). CDR3 sequence (DNA): TGTGCCAGTAGACGACTAGCGGCCTACAATGAGCAGTTCTTC. Translating gives CASRRLAAYNEQFF.

This clonotype was seen at least ten times. The genes are TRBV20-1 and TRBJ2-5; no firm D call. CDR1 and CDR2 (germline): DFQATT, SNEGSKA (reference sequence). The CDR3 loop spans 12 amino acids. Trimming left V 4 bases short and J 5 bases short, with 11 bases between. The CDR3 here is CSAKGSGETQYF. CDR3 in DNA: TGCAGTGCTAAGGGCTCTGGGGAGACCCAGTACTTC.

This clonotype came up many times. The chain couples TRBV5-1 to TRBJ2-7; D remains unclear. Germline CDR1 SGHRS, CDR2 YFSETQ. The CDR3 is 15 residues long. V was trimmed by 5 bases and J by 6 bases, leaving 21 bases between them. CDR3 in amino acids: CASRDPFGPPVEQYF. The CDR3 nucleotides read TGCGCCAGCAGAGATCCATTTGGTCCACCGGTCGAGCAGTACTTC. The full variable domain, its missing parts supplied by reference TRBV5-1 and TRBJ2-7, is KAGVTQTPRYLIKTRGQQVTLSCSPISGHRSVSWYQQTPGQGLQFLFEYFSETQRNKGNFPGRFSGRQFSNSRSEMNVSTLELGDSALYLCASRDPFGPPVEQYFGPGTRLTVT.

V is TRBV5-6 and J is TRBJ2-3; D might be TRBD1 (5 bases). The germline V gene has CDR1 SGHDT and CDR2 YYEEEE. The CDR3 loop spans 14 amino acids. Trimming took 1 base from V and 6 from J, leaving 12 bases between them. CDR3 region: CASSLRQGLDTQYF. For the CDR3, the DNA is TGTGCCAGCAGCTTGAGGCAGGGTTTGGATACGCAGTATTTT. Drawing the rest from reference TRBV5-6 and TRBJ2-3, the complete variable domain is DAGVTQSPTHLIKTRGQQVTLRCSPKSGHDTVSWYQQALGQGPQFIFQYYEEEERQRGNFPDRFSGHQFPNYSSELNVNALLLGDSALYLCASSLRQGLDTQYFGPGTRLTVL.

This clonotype was observed a handful of times. This sequence joins TRBV18 and TRBJ2-7; the match to TRBD2 covers 13 bases. The CDR3 extends over 15 amino acids. Trimming took 6 bases from V and 5 from J; bases not matched to a gene: 7. CDR1 KGHSH and CDR2 LQKENI come from the germline V gene. CDR3 in amino acids: CASSPGLAGDDEQYF. Here the CDR3 DNA reads TGTGCCAGCTCCCCCGGACTAGCGGGAGATGACGAGCAGTACTTC.

There are many counts of this clonotype. This chain connects TRBV10-2 to TRBJ2-7, with 10 bases matching TRBD1. Trimming removed 10 bases from V and 12 bases from J; junction bases left unmatched: 18. Germline values: CDR1 WSHSY, CDR2 SAAADI. This CDR3 has 14 residues. For the CDR3, the DNA is TGCGCCACCCGCCCGGGACAGGGGATCGGCGATAGGTACTTC. Translation: CATRPGQGIGDRYF.

The table lists this clonotype with many counts. This chain connects TRBV12-3 or TRBV12-4 to TRBJ1-1; D not certain. The V gene lost 3 bases and the J gene lost 5 bases, with 13 bases spanning the gap. This CDR3 has 14 residues. In DNA form, the CDR3 reads TGTGCCAGCAGTTTTAACAGTCTGAGGACTGAAGCTTTCTTT. Translated, it gives CASSFNSLRTEAFF.

This clonotype has just a few counts. The CDR3 is CSALGTIPNNEQFF. The CDR3 bases are TGCAGTGCCCTAGGGACTATTCCTAACAATGAGCAGTTCTTC. The rearrangement links TRBV20-1 to TRBJ2-1; 7 nucleotides agree with TRBD2. The CDR3 is 14 residues long. Germline CDR1 and CDR2: DFQATT and SNEGSKA (reference sequence). The V and J ends lost 6 bases and 5 bases, in that order; junction bases with no gene match: 10.

The V call is TRBV5-4, the J call TRBJ2-1; TRBD2 aligns across 10 bases. CDR3 size: 15 residues. The V and J ends lost 3 bases and 8 bases, in that order; junction bases with no gene match: 8. Germline V lookup: CDR1 SGHNT, CDR2 YYREEE (reference sequence). CDR3 protein: CASSWGLASNYEQFF. In nucleotides, the CDR3 is TGTGCCAGCAGCTGGGGACTAGCGTCGAACTATGAGCAGTTCTTC.

A few counts support this clonotype. The chain joins TRBV30 to TRBJ2-7; no clear D. CDR3 size: 13 residues. Germline CDR1 and CDR2: GTSNPN and SVGIG (reference sequence). V was pared by 5 bases and J by 2 bases, with 13 bases between. The DNA for the CDR3 is TGTGCCTGGGGGCCTGGGTGGGCCTACGAGCAGTACTTC. This codes for CAWGPGWAYEQYF. Full variable domain (rest looked up from reference TRBV30 and TRBJ2-7): SQTIHQWPATLVQPVGSPLSLECTVEGTSNPNLYWYRQAAGRGLQLLFYSVGIGQISSEVPQNLSASRPQDRQFILSSKKLLLSDSGFYLCAWGPGWAYEQYFGPGTRLTVT.

This clonotype showed up many times. The chain employs TRBV7-9 and TRBJ1-1, with D uncertain. Per germline, CDR1 SEHNR and CDR2 FQNEAQ (reference sequence). This CDR3 contains 14 residues. The V end was cut by 1 base, the J end by 5 bases, with 11 bases between. The CDR3 is CASSLVRTQTEAFF. CDR3 in DNA: TGTGCCAGCAGCTTAGTGCGGACTCAGACTGAAGCTTTCTTT. Filled out from reference TRBV7-9 and TRBJ1-1, the complete variable domain reads DTGVSQNPRHKITKRGQNVTFRCDPISEHNRLYWYRQTLGQGPEFLTYFQNEAQLEKSRLLSDRFSAERPKGSFSTLEIQRTEQGDSAMYLCASSLVRTQTEAFFGQGTRLTVV.

This clonotype was observed a handful of times. The CDR3 is CASGTVDYAKETQYF. The CDR3 DNA follows: TGTGCCAGCGGTACCGTCGACTACGCAAAAGAGACCCAGTACTTC. J is TRBJ2-5 and V is TRBV6-1; maybe TRBD2 (5 bases). Germline V gives CDR1 MNHNS, CDR2 SASEGT. There are 15 residues in the CDR3. V was clipped by 8 bases and J by 3 bases, with 19 bases between them.